Listed here are 16 T cell receptor beta chains from one sample, sequenced in a study of Graves' ophthalmopathy and Graves' hyperthyroidism. Beta-chain TCR CDR3 regions were amplified from RNA transcripts. First-round RT-PCR used HTBI primers; second-round multiplex PCR followed. TCRdb called the multiplex PCR reads again in MiXCR, with one record for every CDR3 protein. The table lists 260,000 or so distinct CDR3 sequences, 45% of them singletons. The specimen was peripheral blood. These receptors were obtained from an adult man with Graves' ophthalmopathy.

A remark on this clonotype: Germline is not matched at one junction end, which may reflect a read error. CDR3 sequence reads: CASSAPSGSGEQCF. For the CDR3, the DNA is TGTGCCAGCAGCGCCCCTAGCGGGAGCGGTGAGCAGTGCTTC. The V call is TRBV5-4, the J call TRBJ2-7; 10 bases map to TRBD2. The CDR3 is 14 residues long. Germline CDR1 and CDR2: SGHNT and YYREEE (reference sequence).

In DNA, the CDR3 is TGTGCCAGCAGCGAGACAGGGGAAGGGGGCGAGCAGTACTTC. It specifies CASSETGEGGEQYF. This sequence joins TRBV3-1 and TRBJ2-7; the match to TRBD1 covers 8 bases. The CDR3 is made up of 14 amino acids. CDR1 and CDR2 (germline): LGHDT, YNNKEL (reference sequence). V shed 5 bases, J shed 6 bases, and the junction held 9 bases outside the gene matches.

The rearrangement uses TRBV24-1 and TRBJ2-2, with 7 bases that match TRBD1. CDR1 is KGHDR and CDR2 is SFDVKD in the germline V gene. The J segment lost 2 bases and the V segment lost 6 bases, leaving 17 bases of the junction unmatched. This CDR3 is 19 amino acids long. CDR3 protein: CATSPGGHQGQVNTGELFF. The CDR3 region has the DNA TGTGCCACCAGTCCAGGTGGCCACCAAGGACAGGTTAACACCGGGGAGCTGTTTTTT.

In its sample, this clonotype was seen many times. The J gene is TRBJ1-2, the V gene TRBV7-9; D is ambiguous. CDR1 SEHNR and CDR2 FQNEAQ come from the germline V gene (reference sequence). CDR3 length equals 13 residues. Trimming cost V 1 base and J 8 bases, with 11 bases left between them. This CDR3 reads CASSLVAEGGYTF. CDR3 DNA: TGTGCCAGCAGCTTAGTCGCGGAGGGCGGCTACACCTTC. Based on the CDR3 plus reference TRBV7-9 and TRBJ1-2, the full variable domain is DTGVSQNPRHKITKRGQNVTFRCDPISEHNRLYWYRQTLGQGPEFLTYFQNEAQLEKSRLLSDRFSAERPKGSFSTLEIQRTEQGDSAMYLCASSLVAEGGYTFGSGTRLTVV.

The CDR3 spells CAISAPGLHRNTIYF. The CDR3 DNA is TGTGCCATCAGTGCCCCAGGGTTGCACCGAAACACCATATATTTT. The rearrangement uses TRBV10-3 and TRBJ1-3; D may be TRBD1 (5 bases). CDR1 is ENHRY and CDR2 is SYGVKD in the germline V gene. This CDR3 contains 15 residues. V lost 4 bases to trimming and J lost 5 bases, with 15 bases between them.

This rearrangement joins TRBV13 to TRBJ2-7; D gene unclear. CDR3 size: 14 residues. Germline loops: CDR1 PRHDT, CDR2 FYEKMQ (reference sequence). V was cut by 1 base and J by 4 bases, with 11 bases left in between. In DNA form, the CDR3 reads TGTGCCAGCAGCTTAGTACAGTTGGAGTACGAGCAGTACTTC. Translated, it gives CASSLVQLEYEQYF.

The J gene is TRBJ1-2, the V gene TRBV7-9; no reliable D call. CDR3 length: 14 residues. Germline values: CDR1 SEHNR, CDR2 FQNEAQ (reference sequence). V shed 3 bases and J shed 4 bases, with 12 bases lying between them. CDR3 DNA: TGTGCCAGCAGCTTGGCATACAGTAGCTATGGCTACACCTTC. Protein sequence: CASSLAYSSYGYTF.

The sample holds a few counts of this clonotype. The V gene is TRBV4-1, the J gene TRBJ2-5; possible D gene TRBD1, 5 bases. CDR1 and CDR2 from the germline V gene are MGHRA and YSYEKL. The CDR3 length is 16 residues. Trimming pared 2 bases from V and 5 bases from J, leaving 18 bases between. As DNA, the CDR3 is TGCGCCAGCAGCCAAACCTACGGACAACCACAGGAGACCCAGTACTTC. Translation: CASSQTYGQPQETQYF.

The chain recombines TRBV7-2 with TRBJ2-2, with 12 bases aligning to TRBD2. J lost 5 bases, V lost 5 bases, and 3 bases had no gene match. There are 15 residues in the CDR3. From germline, CDR1 is SGHTA and CDR2 FQGNSA. CDR3 coding DNA: TGTGCCAGCAGCACTAGCGGGGGGCGAACCGGGGAGCTGTTTTTT. Its translation is CASSTSGGRTGELFF.

This chain joins TRBV29-1 and TRBJ2-7; 7 bases match TRBD1. V dropped 2 bases and J dropped 0; count of bases not matched to a gene: 4. The CDR3 sequence is 14 residues long. Per germline, CDR1 SQVTM and CDR2 ANQGSEA. The CDR3: CSVESGTDSYEQYF. For the CDR3, the DNA is TGCAGCGTTGAATCCGGGACAGACTCCTACGAGCAGTACTTC.

This clonotype has a count of ten or more. V and J are TRBV4-1 and TRBJ1-2; possible D gene TRBD1, 5 bases. CDR3 length equals 14 residues. V was pared by 1 base and J by 8 bases, with 14 bases between. Germline-derived CDR1 and CDR2 are MGHRA and YSYEKL. CDR3 amino acids: CASSQVRQGGGYTF. The CDR3 nucleotides read TGCGCCAGCAGCCAAGTAAGGCAGGGCGGGGGCTACACCTTC.

This chain uses TRBV7-8 with TRBJ2-7, with 10 bases lining up with TRBD2. V was pared by 4 bases and J by 4 bases, with 10 bases of the junction left unmatched. CDR3 size: 16 residues. CDR1 is SGHVS and CDR2 is FQNEAQ in the germline V gene. CDR3 amino acids: CASSSQTGTSVYEQYF. CDR3 in DNA: TGTGCCAGCAGCTCACAAACCGGGACTAGCGTTTACGAGCAGTACTTC.

The rearrangement joins TRBV6-6 to TRBJ1-2, with D unresolved. With 2 bases removed from V and 2 bases from J, the gap between germline ends came to 6 bases. There are 13 residues in the CDR3. CDR1 MNHNY and CDR2 SVGAGI come from the germline V gene (reference sequence). CDR3 region: CASSYVRNYGYTF. The CDR3 bases are TGTGCCAGCAGTTACGTACGGAACTATGGCTACACCTTC.

J is TRBJ2-5 and V is TRBV29-1, with 7 bases identical to TRBD2. This CDR3 spans 14 amino acids. The V segment lost 1 base and the J segment 4 bases; nucleotides outside the gene matches: 6. Germline lookup yields CDR1 SQVTM and CDR2 ANQGSEA. The CDR3 here is CSVEGAGRVETQYF. CDR3 coding DNA: TGCAGCGTTGAAGGGGCAGGGAGGGTAGAGACCCAGTACTTC.

This clonotype was observed a handful of times. The chain is built from TRBV15 and TRBJ2-5; possibly TRBD1 or TRBD2 for D (5 bases each). V shed 2 bases and J shed 1 base, with 17 bases lying between them. Germline CDR1 reads LNHNV; CDR2 reads YYDKDF (reference sequence). The CDR3 totals 17 residues. The CDR3 region is CATSRPSGRMGQETQYF. The CDR3 coding sequence is TGTGCCACCAGCAGACCCTCGGGACGAATGGGCCAAGAGACCCAGTACTTC.

This clonotype was detected only a few times. V is TRBV5-1 and J is TRBJ2-7; 7 bases are a match to TRBD1. Germline values: CDR1 SGHRS, CDR2 YFSETQ. The CDR3 length is 12 residues. The V gene end was trimmed by 9 bases and the J gene end by 6 bases; junction bases not matched to a gene: 9. The CDR3 sequence: CATRDSSFEQYF. In DNA, the CDR3 is TGCGCCACCCGGGACAGTTCTTTCGAGCAGTACTTC.